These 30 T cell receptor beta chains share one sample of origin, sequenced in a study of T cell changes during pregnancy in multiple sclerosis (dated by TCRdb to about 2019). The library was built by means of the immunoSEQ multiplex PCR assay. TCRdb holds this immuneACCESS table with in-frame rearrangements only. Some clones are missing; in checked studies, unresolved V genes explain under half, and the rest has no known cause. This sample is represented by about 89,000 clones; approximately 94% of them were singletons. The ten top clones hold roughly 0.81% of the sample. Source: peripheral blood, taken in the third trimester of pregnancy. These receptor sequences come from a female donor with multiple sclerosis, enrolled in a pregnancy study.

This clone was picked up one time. The CDR3 DNA is TGCGCCAGCAGTGAGGTGAAGCCAGGGTACGGCACTGAAGCTTTCTTT. It translates to CASSEVKPGYGTEAFF. The chain recombines TRBV10-2 with TRBJ1-1, with a possible D match to TRBD1 (5 bases). Trimming took 2 bases from V and 4 from J, leaving 17 bases between them. In germline, CDR1 is WSHSY, CDR2 SAAADI. This CDR3 has 16 residues.

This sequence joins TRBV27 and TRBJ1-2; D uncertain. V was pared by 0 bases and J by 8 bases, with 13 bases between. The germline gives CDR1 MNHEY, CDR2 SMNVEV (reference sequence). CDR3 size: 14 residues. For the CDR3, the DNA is TGTGCCAGCAGTTTATCGACCCGGGGTGAGGGCTACACCTTC. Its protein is CASSLSTRGEGYTF.

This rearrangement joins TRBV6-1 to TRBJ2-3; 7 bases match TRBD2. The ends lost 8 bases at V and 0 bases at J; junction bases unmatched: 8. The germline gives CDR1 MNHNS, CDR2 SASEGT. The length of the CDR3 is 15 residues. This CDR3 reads CASERTSASTDTQYF. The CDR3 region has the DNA TGTGCCAGCGAACGTACTAGCGCGAGCACAGATACGCAGTATTTT.

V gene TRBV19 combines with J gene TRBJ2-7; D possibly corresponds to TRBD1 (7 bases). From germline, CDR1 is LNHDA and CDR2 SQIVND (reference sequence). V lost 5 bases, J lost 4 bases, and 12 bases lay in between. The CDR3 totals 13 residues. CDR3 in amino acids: CASSLRGAYEQYF. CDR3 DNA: TGTGCCAGTAGTCTCAGGGGGGCTTACGAGCAGTACTTC.

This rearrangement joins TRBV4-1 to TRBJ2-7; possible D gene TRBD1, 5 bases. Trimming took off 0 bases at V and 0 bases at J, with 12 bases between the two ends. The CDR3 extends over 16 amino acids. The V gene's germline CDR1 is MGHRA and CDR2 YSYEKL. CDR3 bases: TGCGCCAGCAGCCAAGATGGGTGGGGCCTCTCCTACGAGCAGTACTTC. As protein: CASSQDGWGLSYEQYF.

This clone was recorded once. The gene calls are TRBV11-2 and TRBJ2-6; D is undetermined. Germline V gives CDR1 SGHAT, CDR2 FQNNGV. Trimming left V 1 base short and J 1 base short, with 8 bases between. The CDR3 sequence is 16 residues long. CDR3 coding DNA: TGTGCCAGCAGCTTAGGAGTAGTTTCTGGGGCCAACGTCCTGACTTTC. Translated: CASSLGVVSGANVLTF.

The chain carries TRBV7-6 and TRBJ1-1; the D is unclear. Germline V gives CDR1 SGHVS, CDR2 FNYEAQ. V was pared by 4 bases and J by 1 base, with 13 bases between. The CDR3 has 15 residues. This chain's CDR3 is CASSSEVGANTEAFF. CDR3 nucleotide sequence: TGTGCCAGCAGCTCCGAGGTGGGTGCGAACACTGAAGCTTTCTTT. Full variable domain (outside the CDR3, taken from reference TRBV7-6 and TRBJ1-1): GAGVSQSPRYKVTKRGQDVALRCDPISGHVSLYWYRQALGQGPEFLTYFNYEAQQDKSGLPNDRFSAERPEGSISTLTIQRTEQRDSAMYRCASSSEVGANTEAFFGQGTRLTVV.

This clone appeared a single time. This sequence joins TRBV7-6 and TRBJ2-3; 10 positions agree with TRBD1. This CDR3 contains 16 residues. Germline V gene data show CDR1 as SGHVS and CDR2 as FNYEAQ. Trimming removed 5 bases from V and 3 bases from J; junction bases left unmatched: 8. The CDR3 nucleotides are TGTGCCAGCAGCGCCCGACAGGGGGCACGGACAGATACGCAGTATTTT. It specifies CASSARQGARTDTQYF. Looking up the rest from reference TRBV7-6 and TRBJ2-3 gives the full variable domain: GAGVSQSPRYKVTKRGQDVALRCDPISGHVSLYWYRQALGQGPEFLTYFNYEAQQDKSGLPNDRFSAERPEGSISTLTIQRTEQRDSAMYRCASSARQGARTDTQYFGPGTRLTVL.

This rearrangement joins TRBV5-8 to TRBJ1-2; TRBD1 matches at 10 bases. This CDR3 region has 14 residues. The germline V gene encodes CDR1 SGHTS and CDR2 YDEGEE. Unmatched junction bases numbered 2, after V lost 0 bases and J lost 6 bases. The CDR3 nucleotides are TGTGCCAGCAGCTTGGAGGACAGGGGGGATGGCTACACCTTC. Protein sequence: CASSLEDRGDGYTF.

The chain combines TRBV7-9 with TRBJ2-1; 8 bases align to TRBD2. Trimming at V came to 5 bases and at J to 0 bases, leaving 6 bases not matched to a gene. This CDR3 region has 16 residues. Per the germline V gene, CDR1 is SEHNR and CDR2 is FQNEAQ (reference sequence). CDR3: CASSPLGGGSYNEQFF. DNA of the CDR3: TGTGCCAGCAGCCCCCTCGGGGGGGGCTCCTACAATGAGCAGTTCTTC.

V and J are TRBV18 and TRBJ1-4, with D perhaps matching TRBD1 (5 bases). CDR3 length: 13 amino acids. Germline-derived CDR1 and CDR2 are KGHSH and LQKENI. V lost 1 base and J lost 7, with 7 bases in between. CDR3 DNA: TGTGCCAGCTCACCACAGCAGGGTGAAAAACTGTTTTTT. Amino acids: CASSPQQGEKLFF.

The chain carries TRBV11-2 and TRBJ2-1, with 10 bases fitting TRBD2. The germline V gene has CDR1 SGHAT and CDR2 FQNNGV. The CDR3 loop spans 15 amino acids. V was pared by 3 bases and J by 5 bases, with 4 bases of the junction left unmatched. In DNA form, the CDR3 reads TGTGCCAGCAGCTTTCCTAGCGGGAGCCACAATGAGCAGTTCTTC. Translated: CASSFPSGSHNEQFF.

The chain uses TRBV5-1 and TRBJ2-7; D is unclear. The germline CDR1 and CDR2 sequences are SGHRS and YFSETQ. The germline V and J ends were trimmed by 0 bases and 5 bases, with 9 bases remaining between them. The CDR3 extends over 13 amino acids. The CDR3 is CASSLAGQDEQYF. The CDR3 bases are TGCGCCAGCAGCTTGGCAGGCCAGGACGAGCAGTACTTC.

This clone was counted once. In DNA, the CDR3 is TGTGCCAGTAGTATTGGTGGCGGGGCTTACAATGAGCAGTTCTTC. Translation gives CASSIGGGAYNEQFF. This chain connects TRBV19 to TRBJ2-1; weak D call: TRBD2 (6 bases). CDR3 length: 15 amino acids. Trimming removed 3 bases from V and 4 bases from J, with 13 bases in between. Looked up from germline, CDR1 is LNHDA and CDR2 is SQIVND (reference sequence).

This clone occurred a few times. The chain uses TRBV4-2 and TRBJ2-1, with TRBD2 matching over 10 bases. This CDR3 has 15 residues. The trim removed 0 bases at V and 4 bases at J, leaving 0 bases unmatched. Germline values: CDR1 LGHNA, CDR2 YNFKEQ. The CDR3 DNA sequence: TGTGCCAGCAGCCAAGAAGCGGGAGGGTACAATGAGCAGTTCTTC. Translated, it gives CASSQEAGGYNEQFF.

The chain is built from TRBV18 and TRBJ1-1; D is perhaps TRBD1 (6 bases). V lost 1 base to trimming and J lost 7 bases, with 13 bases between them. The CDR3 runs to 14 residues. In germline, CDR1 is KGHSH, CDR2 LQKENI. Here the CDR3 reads CASSPLGDTIEAFF. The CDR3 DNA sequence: TGTGCCAGCTCACCACTTGGGGACACAATTGAAGCTTTCTTT.

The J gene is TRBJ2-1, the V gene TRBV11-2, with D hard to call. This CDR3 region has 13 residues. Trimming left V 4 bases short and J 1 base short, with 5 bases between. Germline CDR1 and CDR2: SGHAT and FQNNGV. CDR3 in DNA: TGTGCCAGCAGCTCGCGATCCTACAATGAGCAGTTCTTC. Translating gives CASSSRSYNEQFF.

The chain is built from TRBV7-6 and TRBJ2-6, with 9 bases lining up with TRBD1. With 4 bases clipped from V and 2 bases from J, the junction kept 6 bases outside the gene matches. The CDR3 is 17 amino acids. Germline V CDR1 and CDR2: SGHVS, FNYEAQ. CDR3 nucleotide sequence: TGTGCCAGCAGCTCTAGATACAGGGGGCCTGGGGCCAACGTCCTGACTTTC. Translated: CASSSRYRGPGANVLTF.

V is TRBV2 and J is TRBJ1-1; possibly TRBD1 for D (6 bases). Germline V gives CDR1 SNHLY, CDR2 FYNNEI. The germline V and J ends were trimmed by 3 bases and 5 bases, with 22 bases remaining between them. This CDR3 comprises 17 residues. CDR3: CASSDNEMDSWNTEAFF. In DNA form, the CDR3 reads TGTGCCAGCAGTGACAACGAGATGGACAGTTGGAATACTGAAGCTTTCTTT.

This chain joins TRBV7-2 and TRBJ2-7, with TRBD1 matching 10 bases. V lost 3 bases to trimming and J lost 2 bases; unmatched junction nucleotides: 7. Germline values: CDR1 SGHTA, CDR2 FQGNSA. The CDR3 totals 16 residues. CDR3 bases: TGTGCCAGCAGCTTGGACACCGGGACAGGGGCCTACGAGCAGTACTTC. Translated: CASSLDTGTGAYEQYF.

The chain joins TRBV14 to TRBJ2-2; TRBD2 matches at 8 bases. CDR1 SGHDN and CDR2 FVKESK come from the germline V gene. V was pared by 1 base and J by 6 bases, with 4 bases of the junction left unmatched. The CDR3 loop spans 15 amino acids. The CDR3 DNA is TGTGCCAGCAGCCAAGTGACTAGCGCCGCCGGGGAGCTGTTTTTT. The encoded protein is CASSQVTSAAGELFF.

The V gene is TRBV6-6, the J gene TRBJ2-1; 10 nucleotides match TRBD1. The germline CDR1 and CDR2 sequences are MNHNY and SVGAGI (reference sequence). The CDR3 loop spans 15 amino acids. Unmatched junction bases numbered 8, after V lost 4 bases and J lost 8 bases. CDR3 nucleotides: TGTGCCAGCAGTTCCCGGGACAGGGGAGTGGATGAGCAGTTCTTC. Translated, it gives CASSSRDRGVDEQFF.

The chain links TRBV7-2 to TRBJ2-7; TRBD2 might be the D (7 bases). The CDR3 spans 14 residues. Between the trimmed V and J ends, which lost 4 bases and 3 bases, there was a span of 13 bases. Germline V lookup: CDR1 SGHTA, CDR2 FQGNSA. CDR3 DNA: TGTGCCAGCAGCTACGGGGGGCCCGTCTACGAGCAGTACTTC. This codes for CASSYGGPVYEQYF.

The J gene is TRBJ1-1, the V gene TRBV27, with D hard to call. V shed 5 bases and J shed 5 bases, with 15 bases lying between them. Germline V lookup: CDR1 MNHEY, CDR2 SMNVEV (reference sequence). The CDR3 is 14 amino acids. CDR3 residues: CASSPPGRRTEAFF. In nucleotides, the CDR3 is TGTGCCAGCAGTCCTCCAGGTAGGAGGACTGAAGCTTTCTTT.

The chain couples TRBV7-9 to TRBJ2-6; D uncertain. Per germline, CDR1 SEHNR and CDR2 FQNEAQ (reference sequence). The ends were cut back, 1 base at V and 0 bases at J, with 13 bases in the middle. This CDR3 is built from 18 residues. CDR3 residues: CASSLVRYRDSGANVLTF. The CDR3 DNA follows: TGTGCCAGCAGCTTAGTTCGCTACAGAGACTCTGGGGCCAACGTCCTGACTTTC.

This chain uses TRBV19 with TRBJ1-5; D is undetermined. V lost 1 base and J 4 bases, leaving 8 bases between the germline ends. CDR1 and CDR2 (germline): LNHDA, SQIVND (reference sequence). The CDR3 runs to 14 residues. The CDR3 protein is CASSIGAWNQPQHF. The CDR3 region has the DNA TGTGCCAGTAGTATAGGGGCATGGAATCAGCCCCAGCATTTT.

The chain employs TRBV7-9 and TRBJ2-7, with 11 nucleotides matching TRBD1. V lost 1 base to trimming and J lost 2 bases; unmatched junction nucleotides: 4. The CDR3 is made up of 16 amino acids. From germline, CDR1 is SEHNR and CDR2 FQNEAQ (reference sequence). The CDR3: CASSLDRDRGTYEQYF. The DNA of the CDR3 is TGTGCCAGCAGCTTAGACCGGGACAGGGGGACCTACGAGCAGTACTTC.

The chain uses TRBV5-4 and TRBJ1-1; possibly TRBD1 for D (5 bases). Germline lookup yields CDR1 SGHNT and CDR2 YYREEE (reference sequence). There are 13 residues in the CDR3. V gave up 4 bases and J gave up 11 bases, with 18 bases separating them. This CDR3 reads CASSRIGEVGAFF. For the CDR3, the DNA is TGTGCCAGCAGCCGTATAGGGGAGGTCGGGGCTTTCTTT.

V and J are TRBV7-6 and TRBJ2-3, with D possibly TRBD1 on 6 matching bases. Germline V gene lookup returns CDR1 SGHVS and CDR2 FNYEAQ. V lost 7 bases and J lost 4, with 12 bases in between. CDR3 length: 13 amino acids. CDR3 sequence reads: CASKDSPSDTQYF. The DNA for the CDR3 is TGTGCCAGCAAGGACAGTCCCTCAGATACGCAGTATTTT.

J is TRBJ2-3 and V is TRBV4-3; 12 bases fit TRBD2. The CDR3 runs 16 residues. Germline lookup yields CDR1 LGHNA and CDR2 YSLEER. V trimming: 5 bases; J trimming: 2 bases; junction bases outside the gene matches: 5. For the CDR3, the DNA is TGCGCCAGCAGCTACGGACTAGCGGGAAACACAGATACGCAGTATTTT. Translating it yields CASSYGLAGNTDTQYF.